Presented here are 24 T cell receptor beta chains from one specimen sequenced in a study of T cells in Graves' hyperthyroidism and ophthalmopathy. Amplified regions were TCR beta CDR3 sequences from RNA transcripts. Initially, a first-round RT-PCR of the TCR CDR3 employed the HTBI primer set. Using its own MiXCR run on the multiplex PCR reads, TCRdb lists one record per CDR3 protein. The data contain 620,000 or so distinct CDR3 sequences, 13% to 15% of them seen just once; the ten biggest clones take up around 13%. Sequenced input: blood. Receptors originate from a woman aged 50 to 65 with Graves' ophthalmopathy.

This clonotype was recorded many times. V usage is TRBV6-1 and J usage is TRBJ2-1; D call uncertain. V dropped 4 bases and J dropped 0 bases, with 7 bases sitting between them. Germline CDR1 is MNHNS and CDR2 is SASEGT. CDR3 size: 14 residues. The CDR3 region is CASSAESSYNEQFF. The CDR3 DNA is TGTGCCAGCAGTGCGGAGAGCTCCTACAATGAGCAGTTCTTC.

This clonotype was found many times. V gene TRBV2 combines with J gene TRBJ1-5, with D maybe TRBD1 (6 bases). Looked up from germline, CDR1 is SNHLY and CDR2 is FYNNEI. Trimming left V 10 bases short and J 6 bases short, with 22 bases between. The CDR3 runs to 15 residues. The CDR3 DNA reads TGTGCCACCACGAACCCTAGACAGGAGGTTCAGCCCCAGCATTTT. It encodes CATTNPRQEVQPQHF.

V usage is TRBV20-1 and J usage is TRBJ1-6, with TRBD1 as a possible D gene (6 bases). This CDR3 has 14 residues. V was pared by 3 bases and J by 5 bases, with 11 bases between. Germline V gene lookup returns CDR1 DFQATT and CDR2 SNEGSKA (reference sequence). The CDR3 protein is CSARGQGNNSPLHF. The CDR3 coding sequence is TGCAGTGCTAGGGGTCAGGGGAATAATTCACCCCTCCACTTT.

This clonotype was picked up one time. A read error may explain this, as a much larger clone is one base away. The chain recombines TRBV29-1 with TRBJ2-1; 10 nucleotides match TRBD1. The J call may not be correct, given that the DNA end is closer to TRBJ2-7. The CDR3 loop spans 14 amino acids. CDR1 is SQVTM and CDR2 is ANQGSEA in the germline V gene. The CDR3 nucleotides are TGCAGCGTGGACCGGGACAGGGGTTACAATGAGCAGTACTTC. Encoded protein: CSVDRDRGYNEQYF.

This clonotype has at least ten counts. The chain joins TRBV28 to TRBJ2-1; D is unclear. Trimming took 4 bases from V and 6 from J, leaving 7 bases between them. Germline assignment: CDR1 MDHEN and CDR2 SYDVKM. This CDR3 has 12 residues. The CDR3 DNA reads TGTGCCAGCAGTTCGTCACGCAATGAGCAGTTCTTC. This encodes CASSSSRNEQFF.

This sequence joins TRBV28 and TRBJ1-3, with D maybe TRBD1 (6 bases). The CDR3 is 16 amino acids. Germline values: CDR1 MDHEN, CDR2 SYDVKM. V was clipped by 5 bases and J by 2 bases, with 16 bases between them. The CDR3 DNA reads TGTGCCAGCAGTCTCTACCAGACAGGTGCTGGAAACACCATATATTTT. It encodes CASSLYQTGAGNTIYF.

This clonotype has a count of ten or more. The chain has TRBV7-8 and TRBJ2-5, with D possibly called TRBD1 or TRBD2 (5 bases each). The V gene's germline CDR1 is SGHVS and CDR2 FQNEAQ. CDR3 size: 15 residues. V lost 3 bases and J 5 bases, leaving 16 bases between the germline ends. The CDR3 DNA is TGTGCCAGCAGCTTTACTCCGGGGCCTGTGGAGACCCAGTACTTC. Translated, it gives CASSFTPGPVETQYF.

The chain recombines TRBV9 with TRBJ2-1; TRBD1 or TRBD2 may be the D gene (5 bases each). CDR1 is SGDLS, CDR2 YYNGEE, per germline. With 4 bases removed from V and 6 bases from J, the gap between germline ends came to 17 bases. This CDR3 has 15 residues. The CDR3 here is CASSPSGGRGNEQFF. CDR3 nucleotides: TGTGCCAGCAGCCCTAGTGGGGGTCGGGGCAATGAGCAGTTCTTC.

This clonotype was recorded at least ten times. The V call is TRBV20-1, the J call TRBJ2-5; 7 bases are shared with TRBD2. From germline, CDR1 is DFQATT and CDR2 SNEGSKA (reference sequence). V was clipped by 2 bases and J by 3 bases; unmatched bases: 6. This CDR3 region has 14 residues. CDR3 DNA: TGCAGTGCTAGAAGGACTAGAGCAAAAGAGACCCAGTACTTC. Translation gives CSARRTRAKETQYF.

This clonotype was picked up many times. This chain joins TRBV20-1 and TRBJ2-7; the match to TRBD1 covers 7 bases. This CDR3 has 13 residues. The V gene end was trimmed by 3 bases and the J gene end by 3 bases; junction bases not matched to a gene: 5. Germline V gene sequence: CDR1 DFQATT, CDR2 SNEGSKA (reference sequence). The CDR3 reads CSARGDRLYEQYF. CDR3 nucleotides: TGCAGTGCTAGGGGGGACAGACTCTACGAGCAGTACTTC.

This clonotype showed up just a few times. The V and J genes are TRBV15 and TRBJ2-7, with D unclear. The CDR3 runs to 14 residues. Per germline, CDR1 LNHNV and CDR2 YYDKDF (reference sequence). The V end lost 0 bases, the J end lost 3 bases, and 9 bases lay between the germline ends. CDR3 coding DNA: TGTGCCACCAGCAGAGAGGGCGGCCTCTACGAGCAGTACTTC. Encoded protein: CATSREGGLYEQYF.

The chain couples TRBV19 to TRBJ2-3; no clear D. V dropped 7 bases and J dropped 11 bases, with 13 bases sitting between them. Germline CDR1 is LNHDA and CDR2 is SQIVND (reference sequence). The CDR3 loop spans 11 amino acids. In DNA, the CDR3 is TGTGCCAGTACCGATACGGTGGGGCAGTATTTT. Amino acid sequence: CASTDTVGQYF.

This clonotype was seen many times. The genes are TRBV2 and TRBJ2-1, with 7 bases fitting TRBD2. CDR1 SNHLY and CDR2 FYNNEI come from the germline V gene. This CDR3 region has 17 residues. The J segment lost 0 bases and the V segment lost 6 bases, leaving 11 bases of the junction unmatched. The CDR3 coding sequence is TGTGCCAGCAGATCCCGTCTTCTAGCGGACTCCTACAATGAGCAGTTCTTC. As protein: CASRSRLLADSYNEQFF.

The chain has TRBV28 and TRBJ1-5; no reliable D call. Trimming removed 5 bases from V and 5 bases from J, with 13 bases in between. CDR3 length: 14 residues. CDR1 is MDHEN and CDR2 is SYDVKM in the germline V gene. This CDR3 is CASSSGAGDQPQHF. The CDR3 DNA follows: TGTGCCAGCAGTAGCGGTGCAGGCGATCAGCCCCAGCATTTT.

This clonotype has just a few counts. The chain employs TRBV24-1 and TRBJ2-1, with TRBD2 matching 9 bases. Trimming cost V 4 bases and J 4 bases; bases outside gene matches: 7. The CDR3 is 16 amino acids. Germline CDR1 KGHDR, CDR2 SFDVKD. The chain's CDR3 is CATSDRGAGGYNEQFF. The CDR3 DNA reads TGTGCCACCAGTGACAGAGGGGCGGGAGGGTACAATGAGCAGTTCTTC.

This clonotype was counted ten times or more. One end of the junction does not line up with germline, which may come from a read error. The chain is built from TRBV12-3 or TRBV12-4 and TRBJ2-7; 10 bases are shared with TRBD2. The CDR3 covers 15 residues. This chain's CDR3 is CASRLAGGPSYEQYF. CDR3 bases: TGTGCCAGCAGGTTAGCGGGAGGCCCCTCCTACGAGCAGTACTTC.

This clonotype was found a few times. With a much larger clone just one base away, this may be a read error. The CDR3 end shows no conserved phenylalanine or tryptophan, and so a read error is likely. The chain carries TRBV30 and TRBJ1-1; no clear D. The V gene lost 0 bases and the J gene lost 2 bases, with 7 bases spanning the gap. The CDR3 sequence is 13 residues long. Per the germline V gene, CDR1 is GTSNPN and CDR2 is SVGIG (reference sequence). The CDR3: CAWSVLKNTEAFL. CDR3 sequence (DNA): TGTGCCTGGAGTGTACTAAAAAACACTGAAGCTTTCCTT.

This clonotype showed up many times. This chain links TRBV28 with TRBJ1-4; 8 bases line up with TRBD1. The trim removed 5 bases at V and 7 bases at J, leaving 9 bases unmatched. The CDR3 loop spans 15 amino acids. CDR1 and CDR2 from the germline V gene are MDHEN and SYDVKM. The CDR3 DNA follows: TGTGCCAGCAGTGCGGCAGGGGGCGCGAGTGAAAAACTGTTTTTT. Translation gives CASSAAGGASEKLFF.

In the case of this clonotype: This CDR3 is missing its conserved last phenylalanine or tryptophan, likely due to a read error. The chain joins TRBV7-2 to TRBJ2-1; a weak D match, TRBD2 (5 bases). V lost 5 bases, J lost 6 bases, and 14 bases lay in between. Germline V CDR1 and CDR2: SGHTA, FQGNSA. This CDR3 comprises 14 residues. CDR3 sequence reads: CASSVPSFGNEQFL. CDR3 sequence (DNA): TGTGCCAGCAGCGTCCCTAGCTTTGGCAATGAGCAGTTCCTC.

This clonotype was counted at least ten times. The chain has TRBV28 and TRBJ2-3, with D maybe TRBD2 (5 bases). Germline CDR1 reads MDHEN; CDR2 reads SYDVKM. The length of the CDR3 is 12 residues. V was pared by 4 bases and J by 4 bases, with 6 bases between. This CDR3 reads CASSSGSDTQYF. CDR3 nucleotides: TGTGCCAGCAGTTCGGGGTCAGATACGCAGTATTTT.

V and J are TRBV10-3 and TRBJ1-1; no definite D call. Germline loops: CDR1 ENHRY, CDR2 SYGVKD. The CDR3 has 13 residues. Trimming stripped 0 bases from V and 5 bases from J, with 7 bases between. The CDR3 here is CAISESHYTEAFF. DNA of the CDR3: TGTGCCATCAGTGAGTCCCATTATACTGAAGCTTTCTTT.

This clonotype was observed many times. The DNA of the CDR3 is TGTGCCAGTAGTATTTCTGGAACCTACAATGAGCAGTTCTTC. Residues: CASSISGTYNEQFF. The chain carries TRBV19 and TRBJ2-1, with D unresolved. Trimming shortened V by 3 bases and J by 2 bases, and 8 bases separated the two germline ends. The germline V gene has CDR1 LNHDA and CDR2 SQIVND (reference sequence). CDR3 length: 14 residues.

V and J are TRBV7-8 and TRBJ2-3; D may be TRBD2 (5 bases). The ends were cut back, 0 bases at V and 0 bases at J, with 10 bases in the middle. This CDR3 comprises 16 residues. CDR1 and CDR2 (germline): SGHVS, FQNEAQ. As DNA, the CDR3 is TGTGCCAGCAGCTTAGCGTCAGCGGCCAGCACAGATACGCAGTATTTT. Amino acid sequence: CASSLASAASTDTQYF. Full variable domain (missing parts from reference TRBV7-8 and TRBJ2-3): GAGVSQSPRYKVAKRGQDVALRCDPISGHVSLFWYQQALGQGPEFLTYFQNEAQLDKSGLPSDRFFAERPEGSVSTLKIQRTQQEDSAVYLCASSLASAASTDTQYFGPGTRLTVL.

There are many counts of this clonotype. This chain joins TRBV7-2 and TRBJ2-3; no clear D. Trimming stripped 4 bases from V and 0 bases from J, with 5 bases between. The CDR3 consists of 13 residues. The germline V gene encodes CDR1 SGHTA and CDR2 FQGNSA. CDR3 bases: TGTGCCAGCAGCTCCCCTAGCACAGATACGCAGTATTTT. Translated: CASSSPSTDTQYF. Complete variable domain (other parts from reference TRBV7-2 and TRBJ2-3): GAGVSQSPSNKVTEKGKDVELRCDPISGHTALYWYRQSLGQGLEFLIYFQGNSAPDKSGLPSDRFSAERTGGSVSTLTIQRTQQEDSAVYLCASSSPSTDTQYFGPGTRLTVL.